The clone carrying this T cell receptor beta chain has a single count. The antigen remains undetermined. The sample comes from a study of cytotoxic CD8 clonotypes in ibrutinib-treated CLL. Study context: The subjects consisted of about 10 relapsed/refractory and roughly 15 treatment-naive individuals, with around 17 IGHV unmutated. Response samples were taken after a median about twelve months of treatment, range 6 to 36. The study, taken as a whole, reports: Rising at ibrutinib response, clonality subsequently fell back toward baseline at progression. Under treatment, the uncommon public clonotypes either contracted or remained stable.

CDR1 is SNHLY and CDR2 is FYNNEI in the germline V gene. J was trimmed by 4 bases and V by 6 bases; bases with no gene match: 8. The CDR3 spans 15 residues. TCRdb keeps only in-frame clones here, not all; method: immunoSEQ multiplex PCR. The top ten hold about an eighth of the sample, which has more than 200,000 clones, 60% to 80% seen once. This clonotype was obtained from a human donor with chronic lymphocytic leukemia. The sequencing used PBMCs, collected after 12 months of ibrutinib treatment. J is TRBJ2-5 and V is TRBV2; 10 nucleotides align to TRBD2. The CDR3 nucleotides are TGTGCCAGCAGGATCGAAGCGGGAGGGGGAGAGACCCAGTACTTC. Protein product: CASRIEAGGGETQYF.